Listed below are T cell receptor beta chains from one sample, sequenced in a study of blood T cell repertoires in COVID-19. Sequencing was performed with immunoSEQ multiplex PCR; in TCRdb, only in-frame clones are kept and a portion is missing. The data hold about 330,000 clones, with roughly 89% observed a single time. The specimen was peripheral blood. The receptors originated from a man aged 25-45 years with COVID-19, enrolled during active disease. CDR3s include the opening cysteine and the closing phenylalanine or tryptophan. Fields, in order: CDR3 length, clone size, V gene, J gene, D gene, CDR3 protein, CDR3 DNA. D genes are given only for firm matches. Part of the rows lack a size; the others show once, few, many or a class for expanded clones.

>12|NA|TRBV11-2|TRBJ1-2|NA
CASSLDLVGYTF
TGTGCCAGCAGCTTAGATCTTGTGGGCTACACCTTC
>11|NA|TRBV28|TRBJ1-1|NA
CASTRGTEAFF
TGTGCCAGCACCCGGGGCACTGAAGCTTTCTTT
>15|NA|TRBV9|TRBJ2-6|NA
CASSPRDSGANVLTF
TGTGCCAGCAGCCCGCGGGACTCTGGGGCCAACGTCCTGACTTTC
>12|NA|TRBV2|TRBJ2-5|NA
CASSVSGETQYF
TGTGCCAGCAGTGTATCGGGGGAGACCCAGTACTTC
>20|NA|TRBV9|TRBJ2-5|TRBD2
CASSPPPPVTLAGWKETQYF
TGTGCCAGCAGCCCGCCGCCACCGGTAACCCTAGCGGGATGGAAAGAGACCCAGTACTTC
>15|NA|TRBV28|TRBJ2-1|TRBD2
CASSASGRGYNEQFF
TGTGCCAGCAGTGCCAGCGGGAGAGGCTACAATGAGCAGTTCTTC
>16|NA|TRBV5-5|TRBJ2-1|TRBD1
CASTSSGTGGMREQFF
TGTGCCAGCACCTCGAGCGGGACAGGGGGCATGAGGGAGCAGTTCTTC
>17|NA|TRBV3-1/TRBV3-2|TRBJ2-7|TRBD2
CASSQYAGKRGSYEQYF
TGTGCCAGCAGCCAATATGCTGGCAAGCGGGGTTCCTACGAGCAGTACTTC
>14|NA|TRBV5-1|TRBJ2-5|TRBD1
CASSWGQGRETQYF
TGCGCCAGCAGCTGGGGACAGGGCAGGGAGACCCAGTACTTC
>13|NA|TRBV5-1|TRBJ2-7|TRBD1
CASSPQTGTAMYF
TGCGCCAGCAGCCCGCAGACAGGGACGGCCATGTACTTC
>16|NA|TRBV28|TRBJ2-3|NA
CASSLFLQRSTDTQYF
TGTGCCAGCAGTTTATTTCTGCAACGGAGCACAGATACGCAGTATTTT
>18|NA|TRBV24-1|TRBJ2-5|NA
CATSDYGQPGTTQETQYF
TGTGCCACCAGTGATTACGGACAGCCCGGAACGACCCAAGAGACCCAGTACTTC
>15|NA|TRBV6-5|TRBJ2-7|TRBD2
CASSLFGTSGYEQYF
TGTGCCAGCAGCCTCTTTGGGACTAGCGGCTACGAGCAGTACTTC
>15|NA|TRBV5-1|TRBJ1-1|NA
CASSFDAAMNTEAFF
TGCGCCAGCAGCTTTGACGCGGCCATGAACACTGAAGCTTTCTTT
>15|NA|TRBV11-3|TRBJ2-1|TRBD2
CASSNLAGEVNEQFF
TGTGCCAGCAGCAACCTAGCGGGAGAGGTCAATGAGCAGTTCTTC
>14|NA|TRBV24-1|TRBJ2-1|TRBD1
CATQRTGDYNEQFF
TGTGCCACCCAGAGGACAGGGGATTACAATGAGCAGTTCTTC
>16|NA|TRBV29-1|TRBJ2-7|NA
CSVEDLGGQVFYEQYF
TGCAGCGTTGAAGATCTGGGAGGACAGGTCTTCTACGAGCAGTACTTC
>15|NA|TRBV6-1|TRBJ2-7|NA
CASSDPPTANYEQYF
TGTGCCAGCAGTGACCCCCCGACAGCTAACTACGAGCAGTACTTC
>15|NA|TRBV7-2|TRBJ2-7|TRBD2
CASSPRAGESNEQYF
TGTGCCAGCAGCCCGAGAGCGGGAGAATCCAACGAGCAGTACTTC
>12|NA|TRBV19|TRBJ2-3|NA
CASSIEENTQYF
TGTGCCAGTAGTATAGAAGAGAATACGCAGTATTTT
>14|NA|TRBV7-9|TRBJ2-2|NA
CASSPPGATGELFF
TGTGCCAGCAGCCCCCCAGGGGCCACCGGGGAGCTGTTTTTT
>13|NA|TRBV5-1|TRBJ2-3|NA
CASSLAGEDTQYF
TGCGCCAGCAGCTTGGCAGGGGAGGATACGCAGTATTTT
>15|NA|TRBV28|TRBJ2-3|TRBD2
CASSFLASGRNTQYF
TGTGCCAGCAGTTTTTTGGCTAGCGGAAGAAATACGCAGTATTTT
>12|NA|TRBV6-2/TRBV6-3|TRBJ2-7|NA
CASSSWVDRQYF
TGTGCCAGCAGTTCCTGGGTCGACAGGCAGTACTTC
>13|NA|TRBV28|TRBJ1-2|TRBD1
CASSPQDRGGYTF
TGTGCCAGCAGTCCACAAGACAGGGGAGGCTACACCTTC
>15|NA|TRBV2|TRBJ1-1|NA
CASTLEGDQNTEAFF
TGTGCCAGCACCCTAGAGGGGGACCAGAACACTGAAGCTTTCTTT
>15|NA|TRBV10-3|TRBJ2-5|TRBD2
CAISDPSGGPETQYF
TGTGCCATCAGTGACCCTAGCGGGGGGCCCGAGACCCAGTACTTC
>13|NA|TRBV7-2|TRBJ2-3|NA
CASSSPGGDTQYF
TGTGCCAGCAGCTCGCCCGGGGGTGATACGCAGTATTTT
>15|NA|TRBV5-1|TRBJ2-7|TRBD1
CASRHSGTGVDEQYF
TGCGCCAGCAGACACTCCGGGACAGGGGTTGACGAGCAGTACTTC
>15|once|TRBV30|TRBJ2-6|NA
CAWSHDSSGANVLTF
TGTGCCTGGAGTCACGACAGCTCTGGGGCCAACGTCCTGACTTTC
>14|few|TRBV28|TRBJ1-3|TRBD1
CASSSTGVGNTIYF
TGTGCCAGCAGTTCGACAGGGGTGGGAAACACCATATATTTT